The 32 T cell receptor beta chains below come from one sample, sequenced in a study of blood T cell repertoires in COVID-19. Sequencing was performed with immunoSEQ multiplex PCR; in TCRdb, only in-frame clones are kept and a portion is missing. The data contain roughly 120,000 clones, about nine tenths of them singletons. Sequences were obtained from peripheral blood. These receptor sequences come from a human donor with active COVID-19. The donor label of this sample is uncertain.

This clone showed up just a few times. The rearrangement uses TRBV4-1 and TRBJ1-2, with TRBD1 matching over 10 bases. V dropped 5 bases and J dropped 11; count of bases not matched to a gene: 14. Germline loops: CDR1 MGHRA, CDR2 YSYEKL. The CDR3 length is 15 residues. The CDR3 is CASSKSDRGLENYTF. In DNA form, the CDR3 reads TGCGCCAGCAGCAAAAGCGACAGGGGGCTTGAGAATTACACCTTC.

The rearrangement links TRBV7-2 to TRBJ2-1; 7 bases are a match to TRBD2. This CDR3 comprises 17 residues. Germline assignment: CDR1 SGHTA and CDR2 FQGNSA. With 0 bases clipped from V and 0 bases from J, the junction kept 5 bases outside the gene matches. CDR3 in amino acids: CASSLARLADSYNEQFF. CDR3 coding DNA: TGTGCCAGCAGCTTAGCACGCCTAGCGGACTCCTACAATGAGCAGTTCTTC.

The V call is TRBV7-9, the J call TRBJ1-2; D is uncertain. The CDR3 has 14 amino acids. V was clipped by 2 bases and J by 4 bases, with 11 bases between them. The germline V gene has CDR1 SEHNR and CDR2 FQNEAQ (reference sequence). The CDR3 protein is CASSLSARFYGYTF. The CDR3 nucleotides read TGTGCCAGCAGCTTATCTGCGAGGTTCTATGGCTACACCTTC.

The V call is TRBV4-3, the J call TRBJ2-1; D possibly corresponds to TRBD1 (6 bases). The CDR3 length is 14 residues. Germline CDR1 LGHNA, CDR2 YSLEER. Trimming removed 1 base from V and 7 bases from J, with 11 bases in between. CDR3 residues: CASSQGYTGNEQFF. In nucleotides, the CDR3 is TGCGCCAGCAGCCAAGGATATACAGGGAATGAGCAGTTCTTC.

The chain recombines TRBV2 with TRBJ2-3, with 7 bases identical to TRBD2. Germline CDR1 SNHLY, CDR2 FYNNEI. V was pared by 7 bases and J by 5 bases, with 9 bases of the junction left unmatched. The CDR3 has 14 residues. CDR3 nucleotide sequence: TGTGCCAGCACTCTAAGACTAGCCCAAGATACGCAGTATTTT. Its translation: CASTLRLAQDTQYF.

The chain carries TRBV4-3 and TRBJ2-3; TRBD1 matches at 8 bases. Trimming at V came to 6 bases and at J to 1 base, leaving 9 bases not matched to a gene. Germline V gives CDR1 LGHNA, CDR2 YSLEER. CDR3 length equals 16 residues. The CDR3 reads CASRTGTGGRTDTQYF. The CDR3 DNA follows: TGCGCCAGCAGGACGGGGACAGGTGGTCGCACAGATACGCAGTATTTT.

The J gene is TRBJ2-2, the V gene TRBV11-2; D not certain. This CDR3 comprises 14 residues. Between the trimmed V and J ends, which lost 4 bases and 2 bases, there was a span of 8 bases. Germline-derived CDR1 and CDR2 are SGHAT and FQNNGV. DNA for the CDR3: TGTGCCAGCAGCTCCCCTCCCAACACCGGGGAGCTGTTTTTT. Its protein product is CASSSPPNTGELFF.

The chain has TRBV28 and TRBJ1-4; 7 bases match TRBD1. V was clipped by 7 bases and J by 7 bases; unmatched bases: 9. The CDR3 covers 14 residues. CDR1 is MDHEN, CDR2 SYDVKM, per germline. CDR3 amino acids: CASTIRRGREKLFF. The CDR3 region has the DNA TGTGCCAGCACCATTCGAAGGGGGCGTGAAAAACTGTTTTTT.

The chain uses TRBV9 and TRBJ1-5; D not certain. From germline, CDR1 is SGDLS and CDR2 YYNGEE. The CDR3 is made up of 14 amino acids. The V end lost 2 bases, the J end lost 6 bases, and 12 bases lay between the germline ends. The CDR3 nucleotides read TGTGCCAGCAGCGTCGGGGATTTAGGTCAGCCCCAGCATTTT. Translation: CASSVGDLGQPQHF.

The rearrangement links TRBV5-1 to TRBJ1-3; 7 nucleotides align to TRBD1. V trimming: 3 bases; J trimming: 2 bases; junction bases outside the gene matches: 8. Germline V gene lookup returns CDR1 SGHRS and CDR2 YFSETQ. The CDR3 consists of 16 residues. The DNA of the CDR3 is TGCGCCAGCAGCTCGGACCGGGACAGAACTGGAAACACCATATATTTT. This encodes CASSSDRDRTGNTIYF.

J is TRBJ2-2 and V is TRBV7-8; D ambiguous. Looked up from germline, CDR1 is SGHVS and CDR2 is FQNEAQ. CDR3 length: 12 residues. Trimming took off 2 bases at V and 6 bases at J, with 4 bases between the two ends. CDR3 sequence: CASSLTAGELFF. In DNA form, the CDR3 reads TGTGCCAGCAGCTTAACAGCCGGGGAGCTGTTTTTT.

The rearrangement uses TRBV9 and TRBJ1-4; unclear D gene. Trimming took off 3 bases at V and 13 bases at J, with 19 bases between the two ends. CDR1 SGDLS and CDR2 YYNGEE come from the germline V gene. CDR3 length: 14 residues. CDR3 region: CASSAPGYGDILFF. The CDR3 region has the DNA TGTGCCAGCAGCGCCCCGGGCTACGGGGATATACTGTTTTTT.

The chain has TRBV7-9 and TRBJ2-5; TRBD2 matches at 7 bases. The CDR3 loop spans 15 amino acids. J was trimmed by 5 bases and V by 0 bases; bases with no gene match: 6. Germline V CDR1 and CDR2: SEHNR, FQNEAQ (reference sequence). The CDR3 coding sequence is TGTGCCAGCAGCTTAGCTTTGGGGGGGACGGAGACCCAGTACTTC. It translates to CASSLALGGTETQYF.

The J gene is TRBJ1-2, the V gene TRBV6-6; 7 bases are a match to TRBD1. The CDR3 runs to 14 residues. CDR1 is MNHNY and CDR2 is SVGAGI in the germline V gene (reference sequence). Trimming took 2 bases from V and 7 from J; bases not matched to a gene: 7. CDR3 coding DNA: TGTGCCAGCAGTTACCAGGGACAGTCCGGTGGCTACACCTTC. Its protein product is CASSYQGQSGGYTF.

This chain connects TRBV6-1 to TRBJ1-2; D not resolved. Germline V lookup: CDR1 MNHNS, CDR2 SASEGT. The germline V and J ends were trimmed by 2 bases and 0 bases, with 7 bases remaining between them. The CDR3 has 14 residues. CDR3 coding DNA: TGTGCCAGCAGTGAACAGACACCTAACTATGGCTACACCTTC. Encoded protein: CASSEQTPNYGYTF.

The chain has TRBV25-1 and TRBJ2-7; TRBD2 aligns across 9 bases. This CDR3 is built from 15 residues. Germline loops: CDR1 MGHDK, CDR2 SYGVNS. V dropped 6 bases and J dropped 1; count of bases not matched to a gene: 7. The CDR3 coding sequence is TGTGCCAGCAGCAGTCTTACTAGCGGGTCCTACGAGCAGTACTTC. Its translation is CASSSLTSGSYEQYF.

This clone was seen a single time. This chain joins TRBV4-3 and TRBJ1-2; 9 bases match TRBD1. The V segment lost 0 bases and the J segment 7 bases; nucleotides outside the gene matches: 9. CDR1 and CDR2 from the germline V gene are LGHNA and YSLEER. There are 16 residues in the CDR3. The CDR3 sequence is CASSQDVNRGRGGYTF. CDR3 bases: TGCGCCAGCAGCCAAGATGTCAACAGGGGGCGAGGTGGCTACACCTTC.

The V call is TRBV5-1, the J call TRBJ1-1; 10 bases align to TRBD1. There are 14 residues in the CDR3. Germline-derived CDR1 and CDR2 are SGHRS and YFSETQ. The J segment lost 5 bases and the V segment lost 2 bases, leaving 3 bases of the junction unmatched. In DNA, the CDR3 is TGCGCCAGCAGCTTACGGGACAGGGGAACTGAAGCTTTCTTT. Its protein product is CASSLRDRGTEAFF. Using reference TRBV5-1 and TRBJ1-1 for the parts outside the CDR3, the full variable domain is KAGVTQTPRYLIKTRGQQVTLSCSPISGHRSVSWYQQTPGQGLQFLFEYFSETQRNKGNFPGRFSGRQFSNSRSEMNVSTLELGDSALYLCASSLRDRGTEAFFGQGTRLTVV.

The chain recombines TRBV18 with TRBJ2-7; TRBD1 might be the D (6 bases). From germline, CDR1 is KGHSH and CDR2 LQKENI. The CDR3 contains 14 residues. V lost 0 bases, J lost 5 bases, and 11 bases lay in between. This CDR3 reads CASSPPGASHEQYF. The CDR3 nucleotides read TGTGCCAGCTCACCACCGGGGGCAAGCCACGAGCAGTACTTC.

This clone was detected only once. The rearrangement joins TRBV2 to TRBJ1-6; 7 nucleotides agree with TRBD1. J lost 7 bases, V lost 3 bases, and 6 bases had no gene match. Germline CDR1 SNHLY, CDR2 FYNNEI. The CDR3 has 15 residues. CDR3 DNA sequence: TGTGCCAGCAGTGAGCGCGGGACAGCCAATTCACCCCTCCACTTT. Its translation is CASSERGTANSPLHF.

The chain links TRBV5-1 to TRBJ2-1; 8 bases align to TRBD2. Germline loops: CDR1 SGHRS, CDR2 YFSETQ. After removal of 7 bases from V and 4 bases from J, the junction contained 10 bases not matched to a gene. This CDR3 contains 15 residues. The CDR3 region is CASASSGGDYNEQFF. The CDR3 region has the DNA TGCGCCAGCGCCTCAAGCGGGGGTGATTACAATGAGCAGTTCTTC.

This rearrangement joins TRBV11-3 to TRBJ2-1; possible D gene TRBD1, 5 bases. From germline, CDR1 is SGHNT and CDR2 YENEEA. Between the trimmed V and J ends, which lost 5 bases and 10 bases, there was a span of 15 bases. The CDR3 consists of 13 residues. CDR3 DNA sequence: TGTGCCAGCAGCCCGAACCCGGACACAGAGCAGTTCTTC. Residues: CASSPNPDTEQFF.

The genes are TRBV27 and TRBJ1-5; 7 bases map to TRBD1. The CDR3 loop spans 14 amino acids. After removal of 8 bases from V and 3 bases from J, the junction contained 7 bases not matched to a gene. CDR1 MNHEY and CDR2 SMNVEV come from the germline V gene (reference sequence). CDR3 amino acids: CASGLQGNNQPQHF. DNA of the CDR3: TGTGCCAGCGGGTTACAGGGGAACAATCAGCCCCAGCATTTT.

The rearrangement links TRBV15 to TRBJ1-2, with 7 bases lining up with TRBD1. The J segment lost 3 bases and the V segment lost 4 bases, leaving 11 bases of the junction unmatched. The length of the CDR3 is 16 residues. The germline CDR1 and CDR2 sequences are LNHNV and YYDKDF (reference sequence). The CDR3: CATSTSETGLYYGYTF. CDR3 sequence (DNA): TGTGCCACCAGCACCTCCGAGACAGGGTTATACTATGGCTACACCTTC.

The rearrangement uses TRBV25-1 and TRBJ2-4, with a weak D call TRBD2 (6 bases). V was cut by 1 base and J by 8 bases, with 12 bases left in between. This CDR3 comprises 14 residues. Looked up from germline, CDR1 is MGHDK and CDR2 is SYGVNS. CDR3 DNA sequence: TGTGCCAGCAGTGAATTTCGGGGGAACGACATTCAGTACTTC. Residues: CASSEFRGNDIQYF. Using reference TRBV25-1 and TRBJ2-4 for the parts outside the CDR3, the full variable domain is EADIYQTPRYLVIGTGKKITLECSQTMGHDKMYWYQQDPGMELHLIHYSYGVNSTEKGDLSSESTVSRIRTEHFPLTLESARPSHTSQYLCASSEFRGNDIQYFGAGTRLSVL.

J is TRBJ2-4 and V is TRBV27; perhaps TRBD1 as D (5 bases). Trimming took off 6 bases at V and 7 bases at J, with 19 bases between the two ends. The CDR3 length is 15 residues. Germline assignment: CDR1 MNHEY and CDR2 SMNVEV (reference sequence). The CDR3 bases are TGTGCCAGCAGGTCGGGCAGGGCGGATGGGAACATTCAGTACTTC. This sequence encodes CASRSGRADGNIQYF.

This clone appeared once. J is TRBJ2-4 and V is TRBV18; the D gene is possibly TRBD1 (6 bases). This CDR3 comprises 13 residues. V was pared by 2 bases and J by 8 bases, with 10 bases between. CDR1 and CDR2 from the germline V gene are KGHSH and LQKENI. CDR3 amino acids: CASSPSQGDIQYF. CDR3 bases: TGTGCCAGCTCACCATCACAGGGAGACATTCAGTACTTC.

The V call is TRBV19, the J call TRBJ1-1, with a tentative D call TRBD1 (6 bases). The length of the CDR3 is 13 residues. Germline assignment: CDR1 LNHDA and CDR2 SQIVND (reference sequence). V lost 7 bases, J lost 6 bases, and 15 bases lay in between. In DNA, the CDR3 is TGTGCCAGTAAGGCAGGGGCCCACGCTGAAGCTTTCTTT. Encoded protein: CASKAGAHAEAFF.

V and J are TRBV7-2 and TRBJ1-3; D gene ambiguous. The germline CDR1 and CDR2 sequences are SGHTA and FQGNSA. Trimming removed 1 base from V and 1 base from J, with 8 bases in between. This CDR3 is 15 amino acids long. CDR3: CASSLESGSGNTIYF. As DNA, the CDR3 is TGTGCCAGCAGCTTAGAATCGGGGTCTGGAAACACCATATATTTT.

CDR3 coding DNA: TGTGCCACCAGGACTAGCGGGGGGGCCGGTGAGCAGTTCTTC. Translation: CATRTSGGAGEQFF. This chain connects TRBV15 to TRBJ2-1, with 14 bases identical to TRBD2. V gave up 6 bases and J gave up 9 bases; unmatched junction bases: 4. The germline V gene has CDR1 LNHNV and CDR2 YYDKDF (reference sequence). This CDR3 comprises 14 residues.

This chain links TRBV14 with TRBJ2-4, with D possibly TRBD2 on 5 matching bases. CDR3 length: 17 amino acids. Germline V CDR1 and CDR2: SGHDN, FVKESK. Trimming took 0 bases from V and 0 from J, leaving 12 bases between them. CDR3 bases: TGTGCCAGCAGCCAAGATTGGGAGATACTAGCCAAAAACATTCAGTACTTC. Amino acids: CASSQDWEILAKNIQYF. The complete variable domain, with remaining parts taken from reference TRBV14 and TRBJ2-4, reads EAGVTQFPSHSVIEKGQTVTLRCDPISGHDNLYWYRRVMGKEIKFLLHFVKESKQDESGMPNNRFLAERTGGTYSTLKVQPAELEDSGVYFCASSQDWEILAKNIQYFGAGTRLSVL.

This rearrangement joins TRBV5-4 to TRBJ2-7; 14 bases are shared with TRBD2. The CDR3 covers 15 residues. V lost 4 bases and J lost 7; bases outside the gene matches: 7. Germline V gene sequence: CDR1 SGHNT, CDR2 YYREEE (reference sequence). For the CDR3, the DNA is TGTGCCAGCAGCCTGACTAGCGGGGGGGCCTGGGAGCAGTACTTC. Translating it yields CASSLTSGGAWEQYF.